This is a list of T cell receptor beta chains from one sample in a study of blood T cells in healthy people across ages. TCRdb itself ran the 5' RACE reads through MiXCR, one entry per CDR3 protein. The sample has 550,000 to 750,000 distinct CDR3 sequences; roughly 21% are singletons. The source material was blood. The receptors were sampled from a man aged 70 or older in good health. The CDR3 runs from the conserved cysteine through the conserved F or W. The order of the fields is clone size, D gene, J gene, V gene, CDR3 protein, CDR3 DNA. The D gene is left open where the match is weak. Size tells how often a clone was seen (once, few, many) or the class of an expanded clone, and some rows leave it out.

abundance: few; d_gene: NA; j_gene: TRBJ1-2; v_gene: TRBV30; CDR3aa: CAWSGRNYGYTF; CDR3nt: TGTGCCTGGAGTGGGAGAAACTATGGCTACACCTTC
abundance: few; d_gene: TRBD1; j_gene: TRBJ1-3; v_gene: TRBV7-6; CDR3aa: CASSWTGSTIYF; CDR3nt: TGTGCCAGCAGCTGGACAGGTTCCACCATATATTTT
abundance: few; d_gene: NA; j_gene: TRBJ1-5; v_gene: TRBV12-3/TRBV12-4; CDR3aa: CASIRGDSNQPQHF; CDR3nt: TGTGCCAGCATACGAGGGGATAGCAATCAGCCCCAGCATTTT
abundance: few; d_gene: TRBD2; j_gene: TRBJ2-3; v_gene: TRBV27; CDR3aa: CASSSYRGLTSGSATDTQYF; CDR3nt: TGTGCCAGCAGTTCATACAGGGGGCTGACTAGCGGGAGCGCCACAGATACGCAGTATTTT
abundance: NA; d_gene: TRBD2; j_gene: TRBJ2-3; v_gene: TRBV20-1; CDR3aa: CSARDPGGTDTQYF; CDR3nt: TGCAGTGCTAGAGATCCGGGGGGAACAGATACGCAGTATTTT
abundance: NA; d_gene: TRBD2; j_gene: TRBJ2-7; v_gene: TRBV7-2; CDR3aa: CASSPSSGISYEQYF; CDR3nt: TGTGCCAGCAGCCCTAGTAGCGGGATCTCCTACGAGCAGTACTTC
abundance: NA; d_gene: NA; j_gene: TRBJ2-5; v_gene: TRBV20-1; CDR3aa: CSASRTYQETQYF; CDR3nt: TGCAGTGCTAGTAGGACATACCAAGAGACCCAGTACTTC
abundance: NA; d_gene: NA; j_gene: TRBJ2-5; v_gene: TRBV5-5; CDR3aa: CASSLLGHQETQYF; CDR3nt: TGTGCCAGCAGCTTGTTAGGGCACCAAGAGACCCAGTACTTC
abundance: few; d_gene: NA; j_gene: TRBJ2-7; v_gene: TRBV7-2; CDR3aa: CASCLATVGVGEQYF; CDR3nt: TGTGCCAGCTGCTTAGCTACCGTGGGGGTAGGCGAGCAGTACTTC
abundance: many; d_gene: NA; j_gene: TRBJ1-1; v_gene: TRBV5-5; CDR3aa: CASNKYTEAFF; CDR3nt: TGTGCCAGCAACAAATACACTGAAGCTTTCTTT
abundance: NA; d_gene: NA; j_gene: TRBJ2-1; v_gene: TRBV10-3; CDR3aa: CAINALTGGGDEQFF; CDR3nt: TGTGCCATCAACGCCTTGACGGGGGGCGGGGATGAGCAGTTCTTC
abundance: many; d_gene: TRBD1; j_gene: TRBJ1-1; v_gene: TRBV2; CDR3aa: CASSATGANTEAFF; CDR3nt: TGTGCCAGCAGTGCGACAGGGGCGAACACTGAAGCTTTCTTT
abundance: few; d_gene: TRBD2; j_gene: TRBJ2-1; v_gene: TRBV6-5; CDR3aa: CASKLAGEGYEQFF; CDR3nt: TGTGCCAGCAAACTAGCGGGAGAGGGCTATGAGCAGTTCTTC
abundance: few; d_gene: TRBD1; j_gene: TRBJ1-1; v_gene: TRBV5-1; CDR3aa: CASSLAGGVLTEAFF; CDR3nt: TGCGCCAGCAGCTTGGCAGGGGGCGTGCTCACTGAAGCTTTCTTT
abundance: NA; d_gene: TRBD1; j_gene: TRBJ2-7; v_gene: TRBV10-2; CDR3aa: CAIASDRTPYEQYF; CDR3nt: TGCGCCATCGCCTCGGACAGGACTCCCTACGAGCAGTACTTC
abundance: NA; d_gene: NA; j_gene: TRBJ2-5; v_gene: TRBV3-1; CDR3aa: CASSPRDNRETRYF; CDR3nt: TGTGCCAGCAGCCCCAGGGACAATCGAGAGACCCGGTACTTC
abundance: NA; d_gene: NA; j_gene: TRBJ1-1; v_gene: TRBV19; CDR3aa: CASSIQGRVRTEAFF; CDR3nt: TGTGCCAGTAGTATTCAAGGGAGGGTCCGCACTGAAGCTTTCTTT
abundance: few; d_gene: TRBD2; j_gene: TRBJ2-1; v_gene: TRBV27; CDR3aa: CASSLTGTNYNEQFF; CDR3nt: TGTGCCAGCAGTTTAACCGGGACTAACTACAATGAGCAGTTCTTC
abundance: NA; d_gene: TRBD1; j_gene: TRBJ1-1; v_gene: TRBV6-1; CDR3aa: CASSNRDRGRSEAFF; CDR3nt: TGTGCCAGCAGTAATCGGGACAGGGGGCGGTCTGAAGCTTTCTTT
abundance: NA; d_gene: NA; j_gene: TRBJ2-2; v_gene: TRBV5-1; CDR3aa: CASSLVSSPNTGELFF; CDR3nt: TGCGCCAGCAGCTTGGTTTCCAGTCCGAACACCGGGGAGCTGTTTTTT
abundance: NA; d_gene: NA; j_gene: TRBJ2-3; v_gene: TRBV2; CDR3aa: CASSDRRGTDTQYF; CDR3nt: TGTGCCAGCAGTGATCGGCGGGGCACAGATACGCAGTATTTT
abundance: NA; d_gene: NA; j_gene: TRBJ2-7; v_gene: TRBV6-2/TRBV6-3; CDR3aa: CASRYRDGAYEQYF; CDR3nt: TGTGCCAGCAGGTACCGGGACGGCGCCTACGAGCAGTACTTC
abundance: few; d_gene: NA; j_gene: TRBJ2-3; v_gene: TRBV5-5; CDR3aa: CASSLGGGVADTQYF; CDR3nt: TGTGCCAGCAGCTTGGGGGGGGGCGTCGCAGATACGCAGTATTTT
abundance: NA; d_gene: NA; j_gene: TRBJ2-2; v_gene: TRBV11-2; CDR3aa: CASSLWAGSGGELFF; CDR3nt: TGTGCCAGCAGCTTATGGGCAGGGTCAGGCGGGGAGCTGTTTTTT
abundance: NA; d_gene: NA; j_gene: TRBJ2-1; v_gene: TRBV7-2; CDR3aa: CASQLDSSYNEQFF; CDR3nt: TGTGCCAGCCAACTCGACAGCTCCTACAATGAGCAGTTCTTC
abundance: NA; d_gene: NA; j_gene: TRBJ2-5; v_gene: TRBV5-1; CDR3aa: CASTTQQGETQYF; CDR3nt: TGCGCCAGCACCACGCAACAAGGGGAGACCCAGTACTTC
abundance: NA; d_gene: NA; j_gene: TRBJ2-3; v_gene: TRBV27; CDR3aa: CATSTSTDTQYF; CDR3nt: TGTGCCACTTCGACTAGCACAGATACGCAGTATTTT
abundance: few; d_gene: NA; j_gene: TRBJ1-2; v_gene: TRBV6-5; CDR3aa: CASSSGVGYTF; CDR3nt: TGTGCCAGCAGTTCAGGGGTTGGCTACACCTTC
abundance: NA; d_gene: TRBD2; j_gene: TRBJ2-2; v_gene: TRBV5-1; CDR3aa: CASSLGAGEITGELFF; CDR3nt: TGCGCCAGCAGCTTGGGAGCGGGAGAAATCACCGGGGAGCTGTTTTTT
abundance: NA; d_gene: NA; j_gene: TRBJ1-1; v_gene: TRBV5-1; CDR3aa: CASSLDPGQTEAFF; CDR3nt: TGCGCCAGCAGCTTGGATCCGGGGCAGACTGAAGCTTTCTTT
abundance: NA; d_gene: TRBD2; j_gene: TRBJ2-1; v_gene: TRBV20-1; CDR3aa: CSASPLATYNEQFF; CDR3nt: TGCAGTGCTAGTCCACTAGCGACCTACAATGAGCAGTTCTTC
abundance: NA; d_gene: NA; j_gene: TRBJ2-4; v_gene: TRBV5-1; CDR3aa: CASSPAGDFLKNIQYF; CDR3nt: TGCGCCAGCAGCCCGGCAGGGGATTTCCTTAAAAACATTCAGTACTTC
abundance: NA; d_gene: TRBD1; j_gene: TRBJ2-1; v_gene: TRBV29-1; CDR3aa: CSASPTGGDYNEQFF; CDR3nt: TGCAGCGCTTCGCCTACAGGGGGTGACTACAATGAGCAGTTCTTC
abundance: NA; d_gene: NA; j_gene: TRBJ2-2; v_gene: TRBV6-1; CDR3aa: CASTGLGDTGELFF; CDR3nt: TGTGCCAGCACAGGGTTGGGGGACACCGGGGAGCTGTTTTTT
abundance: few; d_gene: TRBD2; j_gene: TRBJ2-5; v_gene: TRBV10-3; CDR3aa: CAISESRATSAYQETQYF; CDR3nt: TGTGCCATCAGTGAGTCACGAGCGACTAGCGCGTACCAAGAGACCCAGTACTTC
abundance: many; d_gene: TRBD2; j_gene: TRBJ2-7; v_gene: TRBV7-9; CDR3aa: CASSPTSGRRGEQYF; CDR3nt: TGTGCCAGCAGCCCGACTAGCGGGAGGCGGGGCGAGCAGTACTTC
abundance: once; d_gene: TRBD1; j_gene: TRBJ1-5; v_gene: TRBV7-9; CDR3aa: CASSLNRGQPQHF; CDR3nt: TGTGCCAGCAGCTTAAACAGGGGACAGCCCCAGCATTTT
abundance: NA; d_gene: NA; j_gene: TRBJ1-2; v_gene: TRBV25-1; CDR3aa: CASSDGNYGYTF; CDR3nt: TGTGCCAGCAGTGACGGAAACTATGGCTACACCTTC
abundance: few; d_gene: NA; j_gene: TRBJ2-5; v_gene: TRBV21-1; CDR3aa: CASSPRVSETQYF; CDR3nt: TGTGCCAGCAGCCCCCGGGTATCGGAGACCCAGTACTTC
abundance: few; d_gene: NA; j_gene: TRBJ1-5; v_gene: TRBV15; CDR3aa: CATSRDGFSNQPQHF; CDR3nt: TGTGCCACCAGCAGAGACGGATTTAGCAATCAGCCCCAGCATTTT
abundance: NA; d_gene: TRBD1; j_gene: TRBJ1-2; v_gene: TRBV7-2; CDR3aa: CASSGQGADGYTF; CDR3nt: TGTGCCAGCAGCGGACAGGGGGCGGATGGCTACACCTTC